These 26 T cell receptor beta chains were sequenced from one sample in a study of human T cells and chemical hapten exposure. TCRdb independently ran MiXCR on the RACE reads; one entry per CDR3 protein. The sample records about 120,000 distinct CDR3 sequences, over 10% being singletons. This sample's time point: patch test 1, 2 weeks after DPC sensitization. Treatment defined: therapeutic diphenylcyclopropenone sensitization with weekly scalp DPC. The sequenced sample was whole blood, obtained in connection with sensitization to the hapten diphenylcyclopropenone (DPC). All receptors come from a woman aged 50 to 65 with alopecia areata. Some clones in this sample may be carry-over from other donors' samples.

This clonotype was seen only a few times. This chain connects TRBV13 to TRBJ2-1, with TRBD2 matching over 14 bases. Germline lookup yields CDR1 PRHDT and CDR2 FYEKMQ (reference sequence). J lost 10 bases, V lost 5 bases, and 4 bases had no gene match. This CDR3 comprises 14 residues. The CDR3 region is CASSTGLAGEEQFF. DNA for the CDR3: TGTGCCAGCAGCACGGGACTAGCGGGAGAAGAGCAGTTCTTC.

At least ten counts were recorded for this clonotype. V gene TRBV5-4 combines with J gene TRBJ2-1; tentative D call: TRBD1 (5 bases). The CDR3 has 15 residues. With 4 bases removed from V and 0 bases from J, the gap between germline ends came to 11 bases. Per germline, CDR1 SGHNT and CDR2 YYREEE (reference sequence). DNA for the CDR3: TGTGCCAGCAGCGCAGGGTTTAGCTCCTACAATGAGCAGTTCTTC. Translating it yields CASSAGFSSYNEQFF.

The rearrangement joins TRBV10-1 to TRBJ1-1; D is possibly TRBD1 (6 bases). This CDR3 has 15 amino acids. V was pared by 4 bases and J by 2 bases, with 14 bases between. Germline loops: CDR1 WNHNN, CDR2 SYGVQD (reference sequence). CDR3 bases: TGCGCCAGCAGTGGCAGGGGAAAGGGCAACACTGAAGCTTTCTTT. Translation: CASSGRGKGNTEAFF.

The chain recombines TRBV6-2 or TRBV6-3 with TRBJ2-4; D gene uncertain. The CDR3 loop spans 17 amino acids. V gave up 0 bases and J gave up 5 bases, with 17 bases separating them. Germline CDR1 reads MNHEY; CDR2 reads SVGEGT. CDR3 in amino acids: CASSYSKGFASQNIQYF. The CDR3 region has the DNA TGTGCCAGCAGTTACTCGAAAGGGTTCGCCTCCCAAAACATTCAGTACTTC.

This clonotype was picked up many times. The chain links TRBV18 to TRBJ1-2; TRBD1 matches at 9 bases. The ends lost 2 bases at V and 3 bases at J; junction bases unmatched: 1. CDR1 is KGHSH and CDR2 is LQKENI in the germline V gene. The CDR3 extends over 14 amino acids. The CDR3 loop reads CASSPRQGDYGYTF. The CDR3 coding sequence is TGTGCCAGCTCACCAAGACAGGGGGACTATGGCTACACCTTC. The full variable domain, with the rest looked up from reference TRBV18 and TRBJ1-2, is NAGVMQNPRHLVRRRGQEARLRCSPMKGHSHVYWYRQLPEEGLKFMVYLQKENIIDESGMPKERFSAEFPKEGPSILRIQQVVRGDSAAYFCASSPRQGDYGYTFGSGTRLTVV.

The chain employs TRBV29-1 and TRBJ2-3; a possible D gene is TRBD2 (5 bases). Germline V gene data show CDR1 as SQVTM and CDR2 as ANQGSEA. The V end was cut by 2 bases, the J end by 0 bases, with 9 bases between. This CDR3 has 14 amino acids. Written as DNA, the CDR3 is TGCAGCGTTGAATCCCAGCGGAGCACAGATACGCAGTATTTT. It codes for CSVESQRSTDTQYF.

Here the CDR3 reads CASSLGRQGATYGYTF. The DNA for the CDR3 is TGTGCCAGCAGCTTAGGGCGACAGGGGGCGACCTATGGCTACACCTTC. V and J are TRBV7-9 and TRBJ1-2; 10 nucleotides align to TRBD1. This CDR3 is 16 amino acids long. Germline V gene data show CDR1 as SEHNR and CDR2 as FQNEAQ (reference sequence). V dropped 1 base and J dropped 4; count of bases not matched to a gene: 6.

The chain has TRBV20-1 and TRBJ2-5, with 8 positions matching TRBD1. The CDR3 has 13 residues. The germline V gene has CDR1 DFQATT and CDR2 SNEGSKA (reference sequence). Germline trimming cut 2 bases from V and 3 bases from J; bases unmatched to any gene: 2. Here the CDR3 reads CSARRGQEETQYF. The CDR3, as DNA: TGCAGTGCTAGAAGGGGACAGGAAGAGACCCAGTACTTC.

The chain combines TRBV12-3 or TRBV12-4 with TRBJ2-2; unclear D gene. The CDR3 runs to 12 residues. Trimming removed 6 bases from V and 5 bases from J, with 7 bases in between. CDR3 nucleotide sequence: TGTGCCAGCAGGCTCACTACCGGGGAGCTGTTTTTT. Protein sequence: CASRLTTGELFF.

The genes are TRBV3-1 and TRBJ1-2; 10 bases line up with TRBD1. J gave up 7 bases and V 3 bases, and 11 bases lay outside the gene matches. The germline gives CDR1 LGHDT, CDR2 YNNKEL (reference sequence). The CDR3 contains 16 residues. DNA of the CDR3: TGTGCCAGCAGCCACATCCGGGACAGGGGAGGTTTTGGCTACACCTTC. Its translation is CASSHIRDRGGFGYTF.

The chain combines TRBV13 with TRBJ1-5, with 7 bases fitting TRBD1. CDR1 and CDR2 (germline): PRHDT, FYEKMQ (reference sequence). This CDR3 has 14 amino acids. The J segment lost 3 bases and the V segment lost 5 bases, leaving 4 bases of the junction unmatched. DNA for the CDR3: TGTGCCAGCAGCATGGGACAGAACAATCAGCCCCAGCATTTT. This gives the protein CASSMGQNNQPQHF.

This clonotype occurred many times. The chain uses TRBV7-2 and TRBJ2-3; D gene ambiguous. CDR3 length: 13 amino acids. The germline CDR1 and CDR2 sequences are SGHTA and FQGNSA. V lost 1 base to trimming and J lost 0 bases, with 2 bases between them. CDR3 sequence (DNA): TGTGCCAGCAGCTTAGTTAGCACAGATACGCAGTATTTT. The encoded protein is CASSLVSTDTQYF.

The chain is built from TRBV28 and TRBJ2-1; 9 bases line up with TRBD2. Per germline, CDR1 MDHEN and CDR2 SYDVKM. The J segment lost 1 base and the V segment lost 10 bases, leaving 5 bases of the junction unmatched. The CDR3 covers 14 residues. CDR3 protein: CATVAGGSYNEQFF. The CDR3, as DNA: TGTGCCACCGTCGCGGGGGGGTCCTACAATGAGCAGTTCTTC.

A few counts support this clonotype. The chain has TRBV20-1 and TRBJ1-5; no firm D call. V lost 6 bases and J lost 2, with 14 bases in between. There are 14 residues in the CDR3. The germline gives CDR1 DFQATT, CDR2 SNEGSKA (reference sequence). The CDR3 bases are TGCAGTGCCGGGCCTAACCGAGGCAATCAGCCCCAGCATTTT. It specifies CSAGPNRGNQPQHF.

This rearrangement joins TRBV6-1 to TRBJ2-7, with no clear D. Germline CDR1 is MNHNS and CDR2 is SASEGT. The length of the CDR3 is 13 residues. The V end lost 3 bases, the J end lost 3 bases, and 9 bases lay between the germline ends. In DNA form, the CDR3 reads TGTGCCAGCAGTGACCCTGGGATCTACGAGCAGTACTTC. The encoded protein is CASSDPGIYEQYF.

V and J are TRBV28 and TRBJ1-5; 10 bases are a match to TRBD1. After removal of 6 bases from V and 6 bases from J, the junction contained 11 bases not matched to a gene. The CDR3 covers 16 residues. Looked up from germline, CDR1 is MDHEN and CDR2 is SYDVKM. The CDR3 bases are TGTGCCAGCAGAGAAGGGGGACAGGGGAGTAGTCAGCCCCAGCATTTT. Protein: CASREGGQGSSQPQHF.

This clonotype was detected a few times. A junction end diverges from the germline sequence, so it may reflect a read error. The chain carries TRBV7-2 and TRBJ1-1; D is undetermined. The CDR3 sequence is 13 residues long. Germline V gene sequence: CDR1 SGHTA, CDR2 FQGNSA. CDR3 region: CASSLIEQETRDF. CDR3 coding DNA: TGTGCCAGCAGCCTTATCGAGCAAGAGACCAGAGACTTT.

This clonotype occurred many times. The genes are TRBV11-2 and TRBJ2-5; 10 bases line up with TRBD2. In germline, CDR1 is SGHAT, CDR2 FQNNGV. The CDR3 sequence is 16 residues long. V shed 1 base and J 5 bases; nucleotides not matched to a gene: 7. CDR3 region: CASSLGASGSLETQYF. CDR3 DNA sequence: TGTGCCAGCAGCTTAGGGGCTAGCGGGAGCCTGGAGACCCAGTACTTC.

This clonotype was picked up many times. The V call is TRBV6-2 or TRBV6-3, the J call TRBJ2-1, with a tentative D call TRBD1 (6 bases). Germline V gene sequence: CDR1 MNHEY, CDR2 SVGEGT. The CDR3 has 13 amino acids. Trimming removed 7 bases from V and 12 bases from J, with 19 bases in between. DNA of the CDR3: TGTGCCAGCACCAAAGGCATTACAGGGACGCAGTTCTTC. It yields the protein CASTKGITGTQFF.

The chain has TRBV7-2 and TRBJ1-1; tentatively, D is TRBD1 (6 bases). In germline, CDR1 is SGHTA, CDR2 FQGNSA. CDR3 length: 15 amino acids. The V end was cut by 7 bases, the J end by 0 bases, with 15 bases between. The CDR3 is CASKRMGGMNTEAFF. The CDR3 nucleotides are TGTGCCAGCAAGAGGATGGGGGGCATGAACACTGAAGCTTTCTTT.

This clonotype appeared a few times. One end of the junction is discordant with germline, which a read error may explain. The chain is built from TRBV5-1 and TRBJ2-1, with D possibly TRBD1 on 6 matching bases. CDR1 is SGHRS and CDR2 is YFSETQ in the germline V gene. CDR3 size: 15 residues. CDR3 region: CASSLDEGAYNEQFF. The CDR3 region has the DNA TGCGCCAGCAGTTTGGACGAGGGGGCCTACAATGAGCAGTTCTTC.

The V and J genes are TRBV11-2 and TRBJ2-3; possible D gene TRBD1, 5 bases. Between the trimmed V and J ends, which lost 6 bases and 0 bases, there was a span of 10 bases. The CDR3 extends over 14 amino acids. The V gene's germline CDR1 is SGHAT and CDR2 FQNNGV. The chain's CDR3 is CASRSGISTDTQYF. The CDR3 DNA reads as TGTGCCAGCAGATCAGGGATTAGCACAGATACGCAGTATTTT.

V usage is TRBV10-1 and J usage is TRBJ2-7; 7 positions match TRBD2. The CDR3 has 16 residues. From germline, CDR1 is WNHNN and CDR2 SYGVQD (reference sequence). V was pared by 7 bases and J by 0 bases, with 12 bases of the junction left unmatched. The CDR3 region is CASTTILSGFSYEQYF. The CDR3 nucleotides are TGCGCCAGCACCACGATCCTTAGCGGGTTCTCCTACGAGCAGTACTTC.

The chain is built from TRBV5-1 and TRBJ1-1; D is perhaps TRBD1 (6 bases). The germline gives CDR1 SGHRS, CDR2 YFSETQ. The V and J ends lost 7 bases and 0 bases respectively, with 10 bases between them. This CDR3 is 13 amino acids long. The CDR3 coding sequence is TGCGCCAGCCTGGACAGCCTGAACACTGAAGCTTTCTTT. Translating gives CASLDSLNTEAFF. The whole variable domain, filled in from reference TRBV5-1 and TRBJ1-1, reads KAGVTQTPRYLIKTRGQQVTLSCSPISGHRSVSWYQQTPGQGLQFLFEYFSETQRNKGNFPGRFSGRQFSNSRSEMNVSTLELGDSALYLCASLDSLNTEAFFGQGTRLTVV.

The gene calls are TRBV20-1 and TRBJ2-7, with 9 bases matching TRBD1. Germline V lookup: CDR1 DFQATT, CDR2 SNEGSKA (reference sequence). CDR3 length: 15 amino acids. V lost 6 bases to trimming and J lost 2 bases; unmatched junction nucleotides: 11. CDR3 loop: CSAAPGQGGTYEQYF. CDR3 DNA sequence: TGCAGTGCCGCTCCGGGACAGGGAGGCACCTACGAGCAGTACTTC.

The genes are TRBV28 and TRBJ1-6; D might be TRBD1 (6 bases). There are 13 residues in the CDR3. Germline V gene sequence: CDR1 MDHEN, CDR2 SYDVKM. V was cut by 5 bases and J by 7 bases, with 9 bases left in between. As DNA, the CDR3 is TGTGCCAGCAGTCCACAGGGAAATTCACCCCTCCACTTT. It encodes CASSPQGNSPLHF.